The T cell receptor beta chain under discussion was sequenced for a study of Graves' ophthalmopathy and Graves' hyperthyroidism. The V end lost 0 bases, the J end lost 3 bases, and 13 bases lay between the germline ends. Germline CDR1 reads SGHAT; CDR2 reads FQNNGV. This CDR3 comprises 16 residues. The authors amplified TCR beta CDR3 regions, and they did so from RNA transcripts for repertoire sequencing. First-round RT-PCR employed HTBI primers, with a second-round multiplex PCR after it. TCRdb recomputed calls from the multiplex PCR reads with MiXCR, one row per CDR3 protein. This sample has some 750,000 distinct CDR3 sequences, with roughly 40% found just once. Diagnosis relied on clinical symptoms, serum thyroxine, TRAb, thyroid ultrasound and orbital computed tomography.

Specimen: peripheral blood. The V and J genes are TRBV11-2 and TRBJ2-3; a weak D match, TRBD1 (7 bases). This clonotype was obtained from an adult man with Graves' ophthalmopathy. CDR3 sequence (DNA): TGTGCCAGCAGCTTAGATCGCGCAGGGGGGACAGATACGCAGTATTTT. Protein product: CASSLDRAGGTDTQYF. Supplemented by reference TRBV11-2 and TRBJ2-3, the full variable domain reads EAGVAQSPRYKIIEKRQSVAFWCNPISGHATLYWYQQILGQGPKLLIQFQNNGVVDDSQLPKDRFSAERLKGVDSTLKIQPAKLEDSAVYLCASSLDRAGGTDTQYFGPGTRLTVL.